The 30 T cell receptor beta chains reported below all come from one sample, sequenced in a study of cytomegalovirus exposure and HLA in healthy donors. The PCR made use of 60 Vbeta and 13 Jbeta primers. Sequencing used immunoSEQ multiplex PCR; TCRdb keeps in-frame clones, though not all of them. The data show over 120,000 clones, approximately 80% seen once. Source material: PBMCs. Source of these receptors: a woman younger than 35 in good health and CMV-seropositive.

This rearrangement joins TRBV4-3 to TRBJ1-2; D perhaps matches TRBD1 (6 bases). V was clipped by 1 base and J by 3 bases, with 15 bases between them. Germline V lookup: CDR1 LGHNA, CDR2 YSLEER. This CDR3 is built from 16 residues. The CDR3 region is CASSQGQQGSDYGYTF. The CDR3 DNA sequence: TGCGCCAGCAGCCAAGGCCAACAGGGATCGGACTATGGCTACACCTTC.

The chain couples TRBV18 to TRBJ1-3; D remains unclear. Trimming stripped 2 bases from V and 0 bases from J, with 8 bases between. The CDR3 totals 15 residues. Germline V gives CDR1 KGHSH, CDR2 LQKENI. Here the CDR3 DNA reads TGTGCCAGCTCACCATGGGAGAGCTCTGGAAACACCATATATTTT. Its protein is CASSPWESSGNTIYF.

CDR3 amino acids: CASSGSGQSYEQYF. DNA of the CDR3: TGTGCCAGCAGTGGATCGGGACAGTCCTACGAGCAGTACTTC. The chain carries TRBV6-6 and TRBJ2-7; 7 bases map to TRBD1. CDR1 is MNHNY, CDR2 SVGAGI, per germline (reference sequence). The V segment lost 5 bases and the J segment 1 base; nucleotides outside the gene matches: 5. The CDR3 runs 14 residues.

The chain recombines TRBV6-5 with TRBJ1-2; possible D gene TRBD1, 5 bases. The ends were cut back, 6 bases at V and 7 bases at J, with 15 bases in the middle. Germline CDR1 MNHEY, CDR2 SVGAGI. The CDR3 totals 13 residues. This CDR3 reads CASSPTGGGGYTF. CDR3 DNA sequence: TGTGCCAGCAGCCCGACGGGGGGGGGTGGCTACACCTTC.

This clone turned up a few times. The J gene is TRBJ1-5, the V gene TRBV7-2; D uncertain. The germline V gene encodes CDR1 SGHTA and CDR2 FQGNSA. This CDR3 is 15 amino acids long. Trimming cost V 1 base and J 3 bases, with 10 bases left between them. CDR3 protein: CASSLEHRINQPQHF. In DNA form, the CDR3 reads TGTGCCAGCAGCTTAGAACATCGTATCAATCAGCCCCAGCATTTT.

The chain uses TRBV19 and TRBJ2-7; a possible D gene is TRBD1 (5 bases). Per germline, CDR1 LNHDA and CDR2 SQIVND (reference sequence). This CDR3 has 16 residues. V shed 3 bases and J shed 3 bases, with 18 bases lying between them. CDR3 DNA: TGTGCCAGTAGTATCATTCCTGGGCAGGGTTACTACGAGCAGTACTTC. This gives the protein CASSIIPGQGYYEQYF.

This clone was found a few times. The CDR3 loop reads CASSSGGTNTGELFF. As DNA, the CDR3 is TGTGCCAGCAGTTCAGGGGGGACGAACACCGGGGAGCTGTTTTTT. J is TRBJ2-2 and V is TRBV6-4, with D perhaps TRBD1 (7 bases). CDR3 length: 15 residues. V lost 5 bases to trimming and J lost 0 bases, with 10 bases between them. CDR1 MRHNA and CDR2 SNTAGT come from the germline V gene.

The gene calls are TRBV5-6 and TRBJ2-2; D not resolved. V lost 2 bases and J 6 bases, leaving 5 bases between the germline ends. The CDR3 is made up of 12 amino acids. Germline CDR1 and CDR2: SGHDT and YYEEEE. Here the CDR3 reads CASSFKPGELFF. The DNA of the CDR3 is TGTGCCAGCAGCTTTAAGCCCGGGGAGCTGTTTTTT.

The V and J genes are TRBV7-2 and TRBJ2-7, with TRBD1 matching over 8 bases. CDR1 and CDR2 (germline): SGHTA, FQGNSA. The V segment lost 3 bases and the J segment 4 bases; nucleotides outside the gene matches: 2. The CDR3 consists of 13 residues. CDR3 sequence reads: CASSLDRAYEQYF. For the CDR3, the DNA is TGTGCCAGCAGCTTGGACAGGGCTTACGAGCAGTACTTC.

A single count supports this clone. The chain joins TRBV5-6 to TRBJ1-2; D is perhaps TRBD1 (6 bases). Germline assignment: CDR1 SGHDT and CDR2 YYEEEE. The CDR3 contains 14 residues. Trimming took 2 bases from V and 4 from J, leaving 12 bases between them. This chain's CDR3 is CASSFLGQSYGYTF. CDR3 bases: TGTGCCAGCAGCTTCCTCGGACAGTCCTATGGCTACACCTTC.

The V gene is TRBV19, the J gene TRBJ1-2; maybe TRBD1 (5 bases). Germline V gene lookup returns CDR1 LNHDA and CDR2 SQIVND (reference sequence). The CDR3 extends over 13 amino acids. Trimming took off 5 bases at V and 8 bases at J, with 15 bases between the two ends. CDR3 sequence reads: CASSAGGFYGYTF. The CDR3 DNA is TGTGCCAGTAGTGCGGGGGGGTTTTACGGCTACACCTTC. The whole variable domain, filled in from reference TRBV19 and TRBJ1-2, reads DGGITQSPKYLFRKEGQNVTLSCEQNLNHDAMYWYRQDPGQGLRLIYYSQIVNDFQKGDIAEGYSVSREKKESFPLTVTSAQKNPTAFYLCASSAGGFYGYTFGSGTRLTVV.

The chain combines TRBV5-1 with TRBJ1-1; D not resolved. CDR3 length: 12 residues. CDR1 and CDR2 from the germline V gene are SGHRS and YFSETQ. The germline V and J ends were trimmed by 4 bases and 8 bases, with 12 bases remaining between them. Here the CDR3 reads CASSPVGAEAFF. In nucleotides, the CDR3 is TGCGCCAGCAGCCCTGTGGGCGCCGAAGCTTTCTTT.

The chain uses TRBV5-6 and TRBJ2-5, with a tentative D call TRBD2 (6 bases). Between the trimmed V and J ends, which lost 3 bases and 4 bases, there was a span of 10 bases. From germline, CDR1 is SGHDT and CDR2 YYEEEE. CDR3 length equals 13 residues. The DNA for the CDR3 is TGTGCCAGCAGCTCCGGGAGACGAGAGACCCAGTACTTC. It encodes CASSSGRRETQYF.

V and J are TRBV13 and TRBJ1-1; 10 positions match TRBD1. Germline assignment: CDR1 PRHDT and CDR2 FYEKMQ (reference sequence). V shed 5 bases, J shed 9 bases, and the junction held 9 bases outside the gene matches. The CDR3 is 14 residues long. The CDR3 DNA reads TGTGCCAGCAGCCCGCGACAGGGGGCGCATAAAGCTTTCTTT. Protein product: CASSPRQGAHKAFF.

CDR3 sequence: CASSLTQGMSNQPQHF. As DNA, the CDR3 is TGTGCCAGCAGCTTAACTCAGGGAATGAGCAATCAGCCCCAGCATTTT. The V and J genes are TRBV7-9 and TRBJ1-5; the D gene is possibly TRBD1 (5 bases). CDR3 length equals 16 residues. The ends were cut back, 2 bases at V and 1 base at J, with 12 bases in the middle. Looked up from germline, CDR1 is SEHNR and CDR2 is FQNEAQ (reference sequence). Combining the CDR3 with reference TRBV7-9 and TRBJ1-5 gives the whole variable domain DTGVSQNPRHKITKRGQNVTFRCDPISEHNRLYWYRQTLGQGPEFLTYFQNEAQLEKSRLLSDRFSAERPKGSFSTLEIQRTEQGDSAMYLCASSLTQGMSNQPQHFGDGTRLSIL.

The chain has TRBV27 and TRBJ2-5; D might be TRBD2 (5 bases). The CDR3 is 16 residues long. V lost 0 bases and J lost 2, with 13 bases in between. The germline gives CDR1 MNHEY, CDR2 SMNVEV (reference sequence). CDR3 coding DNA: TGTGCCAGCAGTTTATCCCATACTAGGATACAAGAGACCCAGTACTTC. Protein product: CASSLSHTRIQETQYF.

This clone turned up a few times. V and J are TRBV5-6 and TRBJ1-1; 8 bases map to TRBD1. The CDR3 has 14 residues. Germline loops: CDR1 SGHDT, CDR2 YYEEEE. The ends lost 4 bases at V and 10 bases at J; junction bases unmatched: 12. The CDR3 DNA sequence: TGTGCCAGCAGCCGTCCCGGGACAGGAATTACAGCTTTCTTT. Translation gives CASSRPGTGITAFF.

The chain carries TRBV6-5 and TRBJ1-2, with D perhaps matching TRBD1 (5 bases). V gave up 5 bases and J gave up 0 bases, with 13 bases separating them. Germline V lookup: CDR1 MNHEY, CDR2 SVGAGI. The CDR3 runs to 15 residues. The DNA for the CDR3 is TGTGCCAGCAGTGCGACAGTTCTGACTAACTATGGCTACACCTTC. It is translated as CASSATVLTNYGYTF.

Here the CDR3 reads CASSGEGTEAFF. The CDR3 nucleotides are TGCGCCAGCAGCGGGGAGGGCACTGAAGCTTTCTTT. The chain carries TRBV5-1 and TRBJ1-1, with D unresolved. Germline assignment: CDR1 SGHRS and CDR2 YFSETQ. The CDR3 loop spans 12 amino acids. V lost 4 bases, J lost 4 bases, and 8 bases lay in between.

The CDR3 loop is CASSSGQGYEQYF. The CDR3 DNA reads TGTGCCAGCAGCTCGGGACAGGGTTACGAGCAGTACTTC. The V and J genes are TRBV5-5 and TRBJ2-7; 9 positions agree with TRBD1. CDR3 length: 13 residues. Germline CDR1 SGHKS, CDR2 YYEKEE (reference sequence). The junction had 2 bases not matched to a gene; V was cut back by 3 bases and J by 4 bases. The whole variable domain, remainder taken from reference TRBV5-5 and TRBJ2-7, is DAGVTQSPTHLIKTRGQQVTLRCSPISGHKSVSWYQQVLGQGPQFIFQYYEKEERGRGNFPDRFSARQFPNYSSELNVNALLLGDSALYLCASSSGQGYEQYFGPGTRLTVT.

The V gene is TRBV19, the J gene TRBJ1-5, with 7 bases identical to TRBD1. The trim removed 6 bases at V and 3 bases at J, leaving 5 bases unmatched. CDR3 size: 14 residues. Germline V gene lookup returns CDR1 LNHDA and CDR2 SQIVND (reference sequence). The CDR3: CASRTGQYNQPQHF. The CDR3 DNA is TGTGCCAGTAGGACGGGACAGTACAATCAGCCCCAGCATTTT.

The chain uses TRBV18 and TRBJ2-3; D may be TRBD1 (5 bases). The CDR3 covers 16 residues. The V gene lost 6 bases and the J gene lost 3 bases, with 19 bases spanning the gap. The V gene's germline CDR1 is KGHSH and CDR2 LQKENI. In DNA, the CDR3 is TGTGCCAGCTCTCCCGGGCCGATGCGGACAACAGATACGCAGTATTTT. Its protein product is CASSPGPMRTTDTQYF. The full variable domain, with the rest looked up from reference TRBV18 and TRBJ2-3, is NAGVMQNPRHLVRRRGQEARLRCSPMKGHSHVYWYRQLPEEGLKFMVYLQKENIIDESGMPKERFSAEFPKEGPSILRIQQVVRGDSAAYFCASSPGPMRTTDTQYFGPGTRLTVL.

The V call is TRBV5-1, the J call TRBJ2-7; maybe TRBD1 (6 bases). Germline-derived CDR1 and CDR2 are SGHRS and YFSETQ. V dropped 3 bases and J dropped 3 bases, with 10 bases sitting between them. The CDR3 has 13 amino acids. CDR3 amino acids: CASSSTGSYEQYF. DNA for the CDR3: TGCGCCAGCAGCTCAACAGGGAGCTACGAGCAGTACTTC.

This rearrangement joins TRBV30 to TRBJ2-2; 7 bases are shared with TRBD2. Trimming cost V 7 bases and J 2 bases; bases outside gene matches: 10. The germline V gene has CDR1 GTSNPN and CDR2 SVGIG (reference sequence). The CDR3 runs to 15 residues. The CDR3 coding sequence is TGTGCCTCCTTAGCGGGTTGGGGAAACACCGGGGAGCTGTTTTTT. This encodes CASLAGWGNTGELFF.

The rearrangement joins TRBV5-1 to TRBJ1-2, with D unresolved. This CDR3 is 13 amino acids long. Germline V gene data show CDR1 as SGHRS and CDR2 as YFSETQ. V lost 1 base to trimming and J lost 3 bases, with 7 bases between them. This CDR3 reads CASSLSSDYGYTF. In nucleotides, the CDR3 is TGCGCCAGCAGCTTGTCGTCGGACTATGGCTACACCTTC.

The V and J genes are TRBV19 and TRBJ2-3, with 15 bases that match TRBD2. The CDR3 runs 18 residues. J gave up 1 base and V 3 bases, and 5 bases lay outside the gene matches. Germline V CDR1 and CDR2: LNHDA, SQIVND (reference sequence). The CDR3 region is CASSMSGLAGGGTDTQYF. DNA of the CDR3: TGTGCCAGTAGTATGTCGGGACTAGCGGGGGGAGGCACAGATACGCAGTATTTT.

The genes are TRBV2 and TRBJ1-2; D may be TRBD1 (5 bases). Trimming removed 6 bases from V and 5 bases from J, with 19 bases in between. Germline CDR1 SNHLY, CDR2 FYNNEI. The CDR3 runs to 15 residues. CDR3 nucleotide sequence: TGTGCCAGCAGCATAGACCAGGGTAGTCGGTATGGCTACACCTTC. Translated, it gives CASSIDQGSRYGYTF.

The rearrangement links TRBV27 to TRBJ2-7; D perhaps matches TRBD2 (7 bases). Germline-derived CDR1 and CDR2 are MNHEY and SMNVEV (reference sequence). Trimming took 4 bases from V and 4 from J, leaving 11 bases between them. CDR3 size: 13 residues. Written as DNA, the CDR3 is TGTGCCAGCAGTTGGAGGGGGGGATACGAGCAGTACTTC. Translation: CASSWRGGYEQYF.

The CDR3 spells CASSLGSRGYEQYF. CDR3 nucleotides: TGTGCCAGCAGCTTAGGATCACGGGGCTACGAGCAGTACTTC. J is TRBJ2-7 and V is TRBV7-2, with D perhaps TRBD2 (5 bases). CDR1 and CDR2 (germline): SGHTA, FQGNSA. The CDR3 loop spans 14 amino acids. The V end lost 1 base, the J end lost 3 bases, and 10 bases lay between the germline ends.

This clone was recorded a few times. The CDR3 is CATSRDNFYGYTF. The DNA for the CDR3 is TGTGCCACCAGCAGAGACAACTTCTATGGCTACACCTTC. This sequence joins TRBV15 and TRBJ1-2; no definite D call. V was pared by 0 bases and J by 4 bases, with 6 bases between. This CDR3 has 13 residues. Germline CDR1 LNHNV, CDR2 YYDKDF (reference sequence).